This TCR beta chain appears in the sequencing data of a study of T cell repertoires in cytomegalovirus infection. Study details: Evidence of both CMV infection and a matching HLA type came from public TCR beta signatures.

TCRdb re-called the reads with MiXCR, one entry per CDR3 protein. The sample records fewer than 350,000 distinct CDR3 sequences, 15% to 20% being singletons. This clonotype was found a few times. What it binds is unknown. Notes on the study in general: The response measured ex vivo was dominated by TCR beta clonotypes (HLA-C-restricted and CMV-specific). Carriers of CMV and the relevant HLA type were discriminated by public TCR beta frequency.

Trimming shortened V by 8 bases and J by 3 bases, and 11 bases separated the two germline ends. CDR1 and CDR2 (germline): SEHNR, FQNEAQ (reference sequence). The CDR3 is made up of 13 amino acids. The chain employs TRBV7-9 and TRBJ1-5; D may be TRBD1 (5 bases). This sequence was found in a human donor in good health (CMV status not recorded). Some clones in this sample may be carry-over from other donors' samples. Sequencing used PBMCs. CDR3 residues: CASSVGDNQPQHF. Here the CDR3 DNA reads TGTGCCAGCTCGGTGGGGGACAATCAGCCCCAGCATTTT.